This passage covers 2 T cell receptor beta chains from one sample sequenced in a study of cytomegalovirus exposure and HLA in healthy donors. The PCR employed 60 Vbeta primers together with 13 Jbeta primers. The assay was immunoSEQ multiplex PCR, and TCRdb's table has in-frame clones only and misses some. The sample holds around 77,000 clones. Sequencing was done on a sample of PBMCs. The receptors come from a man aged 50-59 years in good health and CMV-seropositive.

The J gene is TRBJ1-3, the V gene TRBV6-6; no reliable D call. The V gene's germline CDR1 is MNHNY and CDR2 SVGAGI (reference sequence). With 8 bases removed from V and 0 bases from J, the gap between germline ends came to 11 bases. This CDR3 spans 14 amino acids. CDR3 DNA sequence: TGTGCCAGCGCAAACGGAGACTCTGGAAACACCATATATTTT. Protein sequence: CASANGDSGNTIYF.

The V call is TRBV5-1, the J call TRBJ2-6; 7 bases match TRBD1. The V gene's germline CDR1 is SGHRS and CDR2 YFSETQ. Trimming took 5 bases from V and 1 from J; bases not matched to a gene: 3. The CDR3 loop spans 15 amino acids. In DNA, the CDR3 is TGCGCCAGCAGTCCGACAGGGTCTGGGGCCAACGTCCTGACTTTC. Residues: CASSPTGSGANVLTF.